This TCR beta chain was observed in a study of Ad26.COV2.S vaccination and SARS-CoV-2 variants. About the study: The study gave Ad26.COV2.S intramuscularly, once or twice 56 days apart.

Assay used: immunoSEQ multiplex PCR; TCRdb lists only in-frame clones, some missing. The table records roughly 500,000 clones, around 85% of them present only once. Treatment described: some 19 received Ad26.COV2.S at low or high dose, single or two shots; about 5 received placebo; per-sample allocation not given. Sampling was done on day 63 after the first vaccine or placebo injection. This CDR3 is built from 14 residues. Deletions cut 1 base from V and 5 bases from J, with 12 bases between. The sequence was collected from a person aged 18-60 years who received the Ad26.COV2.S COVID-19 vaccine or a placebo. The source material was peripheral blood, sampled in a trial of Ad26.COV2.S vaccine versus placebo. The chain employs TRBV5-3 and TRBJ1-2; no definite D call. TRBV5-3 is recorded as an ORF, its role being uncertain. The CDR3 sequence is CARSLYRWMYGYTF. The CDR3 bases are TGTGCCAGAAGCTTGTACCGGTGGATGTATGGCTACACCTTC.